This TCR beta chain was found in a study of T cells and Merkel cell carcinoma outcomes. The table came from immunoSEQ multiplex PCR; TCRdb's copy has only in-frame clones and leaves some out. This sample has roughly 5,800 clones, with roughly 80% found just once. Details on this clone: Its antigen remains unidentified.

Trimming pared 1 base from V and 0 bases from J, leaving 6 bases between. Per the germline V gene, CDR1 is MDHEN and CDR2 is SYDVKM. The CDR3 length is 14 residues. Overall study findings and caveats: Reportedly, T-cell repertoire with density predicts Merkel cell carcinoma outcomes.

This rearrangement joins TRBV28 to TRBJ1-2; D remains unclear. Sequencing was carried out using tumor tissue from Merkel cell carcinoma. The clonotype comes from a human donor with Merkel cell carcinoma. CDR3 sequence: CASSLFTANYGYTF. DNA of the CDR3: TGTGCCAGCAGTTTATTTACAGCTAACTATGGCTACACCTTC.